This T cell receptor (beta chain) emerged from a study of metastatic and nonmetastatic thyroid tumors. Each patient went into thyroid surgery without having received any treatment. This clone showed up many times. Germline loops: CDR1 SNHLY, CDR2 FYNNEI. This CDR3 spans 14 amino acids. The V gene lost 6 bases and the J gene lost 3 bases, with 11 bases spanning the gap. MiXCR re-clonotyped the PCR reads for TCRdb. This repertoire shows 20,000 to 25,000 clones, less than 20% found once; its top ten account for under 20%. The material sequenced was blood. The origin of this receptor is a female donor with papillary thyroid cancer or a benign thyroid nodule (not recorded which). Some clones in this sample may be carry-over from other donors' samples. The rearrangement uses TRBV2 and TRBJ2-2; the D gene is possibly TRBD2 (5 bases). The CDR3 sequence is CASRGLLDTGELFF. The CDR3, as DNA: TGTGCCAGCAGAGGACTTCTCGACACCGGGGAGCTGTTTTTT. The whole variable domain, filled in from reference TRBV2 and TRBJ2-2, reads EPEVTQTPSHQVTQMGQEVILRCVPISNHLYFYWYRQILGQKVEFLVSFYNNEISEKSEIFDDQFSVERPDGSNFTLKIRSTKLEDSAMYFCASRGLLDTGELFFGEGSRLTVL.